The entry that follows covers one TCR beta chain sequence. The sample belongs to a study of molecular identifiers for immune sequencing clone quantification. One entry per CDR3 protein, called by TCRdb with MiXCR from the PCR reads. Of some 650,000 distinct CDR3 sequences detected, 15% to 20% appear once; the ten largest clones hold 0.85% to 0.9%. Trimming removed 3 bases at V and 7 bases at J, with 14 bases between. The CDR3 has 14 residues. Germline V gives CDR1 SGDLS, CDR2 YYNGEE. The rearrangement joins TRBV9 to TRBJ2-1, with D perhaps TRBD2 (6 bases). The source material was naive CD8+ T cells from blood, with Jurkat cell RNA spiked in. The subset was: FACS-sorted CD8+CD4-CCR7+CD45RA+ naive T cells. The sequence derives from a human donor in good health. Some libraries in this study had Jurkat cell RNA spiked in. The CDR3 protein is CASSANAGGNEQFF. CDR3 nucleotides: TGTGCCAGCAGCGCAAATGCCGGGGGAAATGAGCAGTTCTTC.